This T cell receptor beta chain was retrieved from a study of T-cell memory formation after mild COVID-19. Study-level points and caveats: The study detected some responding clones in pre-infection memory, suggesting cross-reactive memory joined. Clones shrinking between day 15 and 85 showed a balanced CD4/CD8 split, and those that grew later tilted toward CD4+.

To note about this clonotype: The antigen is undetermined.

5'RACE, which relied on constant-segment primers, yielded TCR alpha and TCR beta cDNA libraries carrying sample barcodes and UMIs. TCRdb fed the 5' RACE reads into MiXCR, producing one record per CDR3 protein. The sample yields about 270,000 distinct CDR3 sequences, under 20% seen once. Germline CDR1 is MNHNS and CDR2 is SASEGT. The CDR3 runs to 14 residues. Trimming pared 5 bases from V and 6 bases from J, leaving 13 bases between. The sample consisted of PBMCs or a T cell subset sorted from them (not recorded which). This sequence originates from a young man who had mild COVID-19 (a few samples of this study predate the infection). Cell type and time point are not known. This chain joins TRBV6-1 and TRBJ1-4; D may be TRBD1 (6 bases). The CDR3 nucleotides are TGTGCCAGCAGTAACAGGGTAAATCATGAAAAACTGTTTTTT. This encodes CASSNRVNHEKLFF.